This T cell receptor beta chain was recovered during a study of cytomegalovirus exposure and HLA in healthy donors. Points from the study as a whole: A classifier reportedly called cytomegalovirus status with high sensitivity and specificity. A later analysis reportedly identified an Asian-associated ancestry cluster as carrying fewer N-insertions than the roughly 700-donor mean.

On this clone: Its cognate antigen is unknown.

PCR involved 60 Vbeta and 13 Jbeta primers. Assay: immunoSEQ multiplex PCR; the TCRdb copy retains only in-frame clones and omits some. The repertoire consists of about 57,000 clones, with 60% to 75% occurring once and the leading ten covering approximately 10%. CDR3 length equals 16 residues. The sequencing input was PBMCs. The source is a woman aged 45-65 years in good health and CMV-seronegative. The rearrangement links TRBV1 to TRBJ2-1; TRBD2, as called in the table, went unchecked against the DNA. TRBV1 is a pseudogene locus. CDR3 sequence: CTSSPAHEEVYNEQFF. CDR3 nucleotides: TGCACCAGCAGCCCGGCTCATGAGGAGGTCTACAATGAGCAGTTCTTC.